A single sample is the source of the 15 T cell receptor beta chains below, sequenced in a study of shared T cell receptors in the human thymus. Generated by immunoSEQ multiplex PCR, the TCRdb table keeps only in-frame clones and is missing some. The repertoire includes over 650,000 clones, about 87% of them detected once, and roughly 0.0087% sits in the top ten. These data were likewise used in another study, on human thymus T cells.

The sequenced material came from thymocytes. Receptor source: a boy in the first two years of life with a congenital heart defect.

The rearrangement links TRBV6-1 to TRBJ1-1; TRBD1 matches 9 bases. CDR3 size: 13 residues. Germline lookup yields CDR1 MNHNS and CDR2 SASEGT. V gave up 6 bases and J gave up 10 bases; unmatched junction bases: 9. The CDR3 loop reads CASRTGTGFGAFF. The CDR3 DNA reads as TGTGCCAGCAGAACCGGGACAGGGTTTGGAGCTTTCTTT.

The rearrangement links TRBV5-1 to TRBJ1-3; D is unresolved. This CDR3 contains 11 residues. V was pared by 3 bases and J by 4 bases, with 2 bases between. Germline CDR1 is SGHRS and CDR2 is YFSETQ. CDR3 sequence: CASSSGNTIYF. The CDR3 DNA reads TGCGCCAGCAGCTCAGGAAACACCATATATTTT. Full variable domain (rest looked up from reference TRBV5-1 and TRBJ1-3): KAGVTQTPRYLIKTRGQQVTLSCSPISGHRSVSWYQQTPGQGLQFLFEYFSETQRNKGNFPGRFSGRQFSNSRSEMNVSTLELGDSALYLCASSSGNTIYFGEGSWLTVV.

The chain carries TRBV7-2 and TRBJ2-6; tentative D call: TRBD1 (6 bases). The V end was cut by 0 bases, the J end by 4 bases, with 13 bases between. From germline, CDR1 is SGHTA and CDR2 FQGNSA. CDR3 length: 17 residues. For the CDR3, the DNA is TGTGCCAGCAGCTTAGCCCTACAGGGTTCCGGGGCCAACGTCCTGACTTTC. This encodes CASSLALQGSGANVLTF.

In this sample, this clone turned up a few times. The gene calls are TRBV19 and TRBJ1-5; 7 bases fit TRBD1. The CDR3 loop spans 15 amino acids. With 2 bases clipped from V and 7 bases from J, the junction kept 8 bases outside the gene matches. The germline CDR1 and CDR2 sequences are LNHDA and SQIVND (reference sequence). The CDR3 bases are TGTGCCAGTAGTATATTCCAGGGGGAGCGGCAGCCCCAGCATTTT. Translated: CASSIFQGERQPQHF. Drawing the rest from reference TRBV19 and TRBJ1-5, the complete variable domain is DGGITQSPKYLFRKEGQNVTLSCEQNLNHDAMYWYRQDPGQGLRLIYYSQIVNDFQKGDIAEGYSVSREKKESFPLTVTSAQKNPTAFYLCASSIFQGERQPQHFGDGTRLSIL.

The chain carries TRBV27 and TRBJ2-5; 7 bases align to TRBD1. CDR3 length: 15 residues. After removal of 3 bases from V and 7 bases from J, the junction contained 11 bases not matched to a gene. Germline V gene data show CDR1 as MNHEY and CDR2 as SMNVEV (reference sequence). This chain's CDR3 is CASSLDRSGRVTQYF. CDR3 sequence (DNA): TGTGCCAGCAGTTTGGACAGGTCAGGAAGGGTGACCCAGTACTTC.

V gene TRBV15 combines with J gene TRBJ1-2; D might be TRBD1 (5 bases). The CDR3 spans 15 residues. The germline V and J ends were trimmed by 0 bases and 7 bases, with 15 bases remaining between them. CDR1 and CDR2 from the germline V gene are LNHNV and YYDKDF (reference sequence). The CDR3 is CATSRDLGGSGGYTF. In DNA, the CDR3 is TGTGCCACCAGCAGAGATCTGGGGGGTTCGGGTGGCTACACCTTC.

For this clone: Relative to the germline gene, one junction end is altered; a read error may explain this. The DNA for the CDR3 is TGTGCCAGCAGCTTAGCTTGTACAGATAAGGGGTCCTGCGAGCAGTACTTC. It translates to CASSLACTDKGSCEQYF. The chain is built from TRBV7-2 and TRBJ2-7; D possibly corresponds to TRBD1 (5 bases). Germline V lookup: CDR1 SGHTA, CDR2 FQGNSA. This CDR3 spans 17 amino acids.

The CDR3 here is CASSPPGYYGYTF. CDR3 in DNA: TGTGCCAGCTCACCACCTGGCTACTATGGCTACACCTTC. V is TRBV18 and J is TRBJ1-2, with unresolved D. The V end lost 0 bases, the J end lost 3 bases, and 5 bases lay between the germline ends. There are 13 residues in the CDR3. Germline V gene lookup returns CDR1 KGHSH and CDR2 LQKENI. Full variable domain (outside the CDR3, taken from reference TRBV18 and TRBJ1-2): NAGVMQNPRHLVRRRGQEARLRCSPMKGHSHVYWYRQLPEEGLKFMVYLQKENIIDESGMPKERFSAEFPKEGPSILRIQQVVRGDSAAYFCASSPPGYYGYTFGSGTRLTVV.

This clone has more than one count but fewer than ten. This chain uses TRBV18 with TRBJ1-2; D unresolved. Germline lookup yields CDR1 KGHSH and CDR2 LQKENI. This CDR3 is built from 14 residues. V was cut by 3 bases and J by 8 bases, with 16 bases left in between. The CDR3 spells CASSPGLRGRGYTF. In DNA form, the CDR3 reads TGTGCCAGCTCACCCGGTTTGAGAGGTCGGGGCTACACCTTC.

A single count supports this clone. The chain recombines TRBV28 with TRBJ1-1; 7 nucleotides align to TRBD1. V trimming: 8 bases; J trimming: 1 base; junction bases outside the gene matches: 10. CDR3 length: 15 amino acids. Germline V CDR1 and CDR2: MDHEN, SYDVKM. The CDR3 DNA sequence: TGTGCCAGCCCAGCCTCGACAGGGCAGAACACTGAAGCTTTCTTT. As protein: CASPASTGQNTEAFF.

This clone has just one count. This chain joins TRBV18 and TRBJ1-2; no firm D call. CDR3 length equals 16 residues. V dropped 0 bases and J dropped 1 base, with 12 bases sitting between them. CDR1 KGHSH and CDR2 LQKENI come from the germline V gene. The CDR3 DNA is TGTGCCAGCTCACCACCGGCGAGGAACGTTAACTATGGCTACACCTTC. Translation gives CASSPPARNVNYGYTF.

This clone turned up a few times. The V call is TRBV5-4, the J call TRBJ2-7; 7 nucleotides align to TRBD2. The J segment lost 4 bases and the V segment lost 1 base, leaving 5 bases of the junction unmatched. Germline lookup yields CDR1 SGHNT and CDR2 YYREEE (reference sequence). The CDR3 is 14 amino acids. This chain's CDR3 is CASSLSGLVYEQYF. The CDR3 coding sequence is TGTGCCAGCAGCTTGAGCGGACTAGTATACGAGCAGTACTTC.

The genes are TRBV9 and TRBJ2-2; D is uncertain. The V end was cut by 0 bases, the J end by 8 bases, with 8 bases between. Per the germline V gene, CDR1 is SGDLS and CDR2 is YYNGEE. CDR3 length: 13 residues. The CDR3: CASSVVQWGELFF. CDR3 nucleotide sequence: TGTGCCAGCAGCGTAGTCCAGTGGGGGGAGCTGTTTTTT.

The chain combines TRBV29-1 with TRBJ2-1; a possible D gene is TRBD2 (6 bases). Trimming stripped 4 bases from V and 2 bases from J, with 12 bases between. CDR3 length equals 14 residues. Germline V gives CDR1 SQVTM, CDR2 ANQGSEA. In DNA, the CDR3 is TGCAGCGTTGTAAGGAGGGCACCCTACAATGAGCAGTTCTTC. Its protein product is CSVVRRAPYNEQFF.

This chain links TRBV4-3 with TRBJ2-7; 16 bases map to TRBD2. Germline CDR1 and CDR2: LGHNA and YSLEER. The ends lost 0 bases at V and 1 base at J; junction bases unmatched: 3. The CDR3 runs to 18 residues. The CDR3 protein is CASSQEGLAGGPSYEQYF. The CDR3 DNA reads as TGCGCCAGCAGCCAAGAGGGACTAGCGGGAGGGCCTTCCTACGAGCAGTACTTC.